This is a list of T cell receptor beta chains from one sample in a study of shared clonotypes between healthy human individuals. Measured with immunoSEQ multiplex PCR; TCRdb has only the in-frame clones, and not every one. The profile shows approximately 2,000,000 clones, about nine tenths of them singletons. What was sequenced was naive CD4+ T cells from PBMCs. Receptor source: a man aged 18 to 30 in good health. Some clones in this sample may be carry-over from other donors' samples. The CDR3 runs from the conserved cysteine through the conserved F or W. Fields, in order: D gene, clone size, J gene, V gene, CDR3 protein, CDR3 DNA. A D gene is named only where the DNA matches it firmly. The size of a clone is reported for some rows only, either as once, few or many, or as a class for expanded clones.

NA	NA	TRBJ1-3	TRBV5-1	CASSNGGAKGNTIYF	TGCGCCAGCAGCAACGGGGGCGCGAAAGGAAACACCATATATTTT
NA	few	TRBJ1-2	TRBV14	CASSQGRGWGGYTF	TGTGCCAGCAGCCAAGGAAGAGGGTGGGGCGGCTACACCTTC
TRBD1	NA	TRBJ2-3	TRBV29-1	CSVEGTGGPDTQYF	TGCAGCGTTGAAGGAACAGGGGGCCCAGATACGCAGTATTTT
TRBD2	NA	TRBJ2-7	TRBV15	CATSRRASGEQYF	TGTGCCACCAGCAGGAGGGCTAGCGGCGAGCAGTACTTC
TRBD1	NA	TRBJ1-4	TRBV5-8	CASSLNRDRGRYEKLFF	TGTGCCAGCAGCTTGAACCGGGACAGAGGGCGGTATGAAAAACTGTTTTTT
NA	NA	TRBJ1-5	TRBV19	CASSTSRGREMNQPQHF	TGTGCCAGTAGTACAAGTAGAGGGCGGGAGATGAATCAGCCCCAGCATTTT
NA	NA	TRBJ2-3	TRBV7-8	CASSPGRRSSTDTQYF	TGTGCCAGCAGCCCGGGTCGGCGGAGTAGCACAGATACGCAGTATTTT
TRBD1	NA	TRBJ1-2	TRBV29-1	CSAPKTGTGSGYTF	TGCAGCGCCCCCAAAACCGGGACAGGGAGTGGCTACACCTTC
NA	NA	TRBJ1-2	TRBV29-1	CSVGPVGYTF	TGCAGCGTTGGGCCAGTCGGCTACACCTTC
NA	NA	TRBJ2-2	TRBV5-8	CASSLGQLNTGELFF	TGTGCCAGCAGCTTGGGACAGCTGAACACCGGGGAGCTGTTTTTT
NA	NA	TRBJ1-3	TRBV28	CASSSTVGSGNTIYF	TGTGCCAGCAGTTCCACCGTAGGGTCTGGAAACACCATATATTTT
NA	NA	TRBJ2-7	TRBV10-3	CAISIGGGRDEQYF	TGTGCCATCAGTATAGGGGGGGGCCGGGACGAGCAGTACTTC
TRBD2	NA	TRBJ2-1	TRBV5-4	CASSLSGDYNEQFF	TGTGCCAGCAGCTTGAGCGGGGACTACAATGAGCAGTTCTTC
NA	NA	TRBJ2-5	TRBV14	CASSRKVARETQYF	TGTGCCAGCAGCCGAAAAGTAGCGCGGGAGACCCAGTACTTC
NA	NA	TRBJ2-2	TRBV19	CASSIGFSPGGTGELFF	TGTGCCAGTAGTATAGGGTTTTCCCCAGGCGGGACCGGGGAGCTGTTTTTT
NA	NA	TRBJ2-1	TRBV7-9	CASSSSFGRFF	TGTGCCAGCAGCTCCAGCTTTGGTCGGTTCTTC